In this sample, the clone carrying this T cell receptor (beta chain) turned up a few times. The data originate from a study of T-cell memory formation after mild COVID-19. CDR3 length equals 14 residues. Germline V gene data show CDR1 as SGDLS and CDR2 as YYNGEE. Trimming took off 4 bases at V and 5 bases at J, with 12 bases between the two ends. TCRdb reprocessed the 5' RACE reads via MiXCR and lists one record per CDR3 protein. The table has approximately 260,000 distinct CDR3 sequences, about a sixth seen once; the top ten hold 3.5% to 4%. The chain uses TRBV9 and TRBJ2-2; D uncertain. The sample comprised PBMCs or a T cell subset sorted from them (not recorded which). The sequence was collected from a man between 18 and 29 years old who had mild COVID-19 (a few samples of this study predate the infection). Cell type and time point are not known. The CDR3 loop reads CASSPRTYTGELFF. The CDR3 nucleotides are TGTGCCAGCAGCCCCCGAACCTATACCGGGGAGCTGTTTTTT.